Following are 5 T cell receptor beta chains from one sample sequenced in a study of breast tumors, draining lymph nodes, adjacent tissues. TCRdb reprocessed the multiplex PCR reads via MiXCR and lists one record per CDR3 protein. Of some 100,000 distinct CDR3 sequences in the sample, approximately 22% are singletons; the top ten hold less than 1.5%. Samples came from axillary lymph nodes draining the breast cancer. Sequencing was performed on axillary lymph node tissue. The receptors come from a female donor with breast cancer. Some clones in this sample may be carry-over from other donors' samples.

This clonotype came up many times. The rearrangement links TRBV30 to TRBJ2-1; D remains unclear. V was cut by 3 bases and J by 12 bases, with 12 bases left in between. CDR1 GTSNPN and CDR2 SVGIG come from the germline V gene (reference sequence). The CDR3 is 11 residues long. The CDR3 here is CAWRTLDRQFF. CDR3 in DNA: TGTGCCTGGAGAACTTTGGATCGGCAGTTCTTC.

There are many counts of this clonotype. The chain has TRBV7-2 and TRBJ2-5; 12 nucleotides align to TRBD2. The V gene end was trimmed by 1 base and the J gene end by 4 bases; junction bases not matched to a gene: 10. Germline assignment: CDR1 SGHTA and CDR2 FQGNSA. The CDR3 contains 18 residues. CDR3 amino acids: CASSLGGLAGRNPETQYF. The CDR3 region has the DNA TGTGCCAGCAGCTTAGGCGGACTAGCGGGGCGGAATCCAGAGACCCAGTACTTC.

This clonotype was observed at least ten times. The chain carries TRBV9 and TRBJ1-5; D ambiguous. The V end lost 2 bases, the J end lost 2 bases, and 11 bases lay between the germline ends. This CDR3 has 15 amino acids. The germline V gene encodes CDR1 SGDLS and CDR2 YYNGEE. The CDR3 DNA is TGTGCCAGCAGCGTCAGCCCGACGGGCAATCAGCCCCAGCATTTT. It is translated as CASSVSPTGNQPQHF. The variable domain in full, with the rest retrieved from reference TRBV9 and TRBJ1-5, is DSGVTQTPKHLITATGQRVTLRCSPRSGDLSVYWYQQSLDQGLQFLIQYYNGEERAKGNILERFSAQQFPDLHSELNLSSLELGDSALYFCASSVSPTGNQPQHFGDGTRLSIL.

Details on this clonotype: A read error is possible here, since a much larger clone lies one base away. The genes are TRBV5-1 and TRBJ1-2; TRBD1 agrees at 7 bases. This CDR3 comprises 17 residues. Germline V gene sequence: CDR1 SGHRS, CDR2 YFSETQ. The CDR3 here is CAGSLAAGGLANYGYTF. The CDR3 region has the DNA TGCGCCGGCAGCTTGGCGGCAGGGGGGTTAGCTAACTATGGCTACACCTTC.

Regarding this clonotype: Just one base apart from a much larger clone, this may be a read error. The chain employs TRBV7-7 and TRBJ2-2; D is possibly TRBD1 (6 bases). Germline values: CDR1 SSHAT, CDR2 FNYEAQ (reference sequence). CDR3 length equals 15 residues. Here the CDR3 DNA reads TGTGCTAGCAGCTTAAGCAGGGGTAATGGCGGGGAGCTGTTTTTT. Protein sequence: CASSLSRGNGGELFF.